These T cell receptor beta chains were read from a single sample in a study of blood T cells in healthy people across ages. TCRdb reprocessed the 5' RACE reads with MiXCR, giving one entry per CDR3 protein. The sample yields around 700,000 distinct CDR3 sequences, 20% to 25% seen once. These sequences were also reported in another study, on T cells of mothers and their children.

Source material: blood. The source of these receptors is a boy aged 5-17 years in good health. Each CDR3 is given with its conserved first and last residue. A D gene is named only where the DNA matches it firmly. Not all rows give a size; the values are once, few, many and, for expanded clones, a class.

j_gene: TRBJ2-1; abundance: -; v_gene: TRBV7-2; d_gene: -; CDR3aa: CASSMGVNEQFF; CDR3nt: TGTGCCAGCAGCATGGGGGTCAATGAGCAGTTCTTC
j_gene: TRBJ1-2; abundance: -; v_gene: TRBV7-9; d_gene: -; CDR3aa: CASTQPPGGYTF; CDR3nt: TGTGCCAGCACCCAGCCCCCAGGTGGCTACACCTTC
j_gene: TRBJ1-2; abundance: -; v_gene: TRBV7-9; d_gene: -; CDR3aa: CASSAVGGRGYTF; CDR3nt: TGTGCCAGCAGCGCGGTGGGGGGACGAGGCTACACCTTC
j_gene: TRBJ2-1; abundance: few; v_gene: TRBV5-1; d_gene: -; CDR3aa: CASSTGNSHNEQFF; CDR3nt: TGCGCCAGCAGCACAGGGAATTCCCACAATGAGCAGTTCTTC
j_gene: TRBJ1-1; abundance: -; v_gene: TRBV20-1; d_gene: TRBD1; CDR3aa: CSALEQGTEAFF; CDR3nt: TGCAGTGCACTCGAACAGGGGACCGAAGCTTTCTTT
j_gene: TRBJ2-5; abundance: -; v_gene: TRBV2; d_gene: -; CDR3aa: CASSETGSQETQYF; CDR3nt: TGTGCCAGCAGTGAGACAGGATCCCAAGAGACCCAGTACTTC
j_gene: TRBJ1-2; abundance: -; v_gene: TRBV6-6; d_gene: -; CDR3aa: CASTQGWTVYYGYTF; CDR3nt: TGTGCCAGCACCCAAGGATGGACAGTTTACTATGGCTACACCTTC
j_gene: TRBJ2-5; abundance: once; v_gene: TRBV20-1; d_gene: -; CDR3aa: CSARDRAAYQETQYF; CDR3nt: TGCAGTGCTAGAGATCGGGCAGCCTACCAAGAGACCCAGTACTTC
j_gene: TRBJ2-1; abundance: few; v_gene: TRBV5-1; d_gene: TRBD2; CDR3aa: CASSLGSAGGSSNEQFF; CDR3nt: TGCGCCAGCAGCTTGGGGTCAGCGGGAGGGTCAAGCAATGAGCAGTTCTTC
j_gene: TRBJ2-3; abundance: -; v_gene: TRBV7-2; d_gene: TRBD1; CDR3aa: CASRRQGYTDTQYF; CDR3nt: TGTGCCAGCAGAAGACAGGGATACACAGATACGCAGTATTTT
j_gene: TRBJ2-3; abundance: -; v_gene: TRBV7-7; d_gene: TRBD1; CDR3aa: CASSLGTGGYDTQYF; CDR3nt: TGTGCTAGCAGCTTAGGTACAGGGGGGTACGATACGCAGTATTTT
j_gene: TRBJ2-5; abundance: once; v_gene: TRBV7-8; d_gene: TRBD2; CDR3aa: CASSLAIGGMETQYF; CDR3nt: TGTGCCAGCAGCTTAGCGATCGGGGGGATGGAGACCCAGTACTTC
j_gene: TRBJ2-3; abundance: -; v_gene: TRBV28; d_gene: TRBD1; CDR3aa: CASSYRGSGTDTQYF; CDR3nt: TGTGCCAGCAGTTACAGGGGCTCTGGGACAGATACGCAGTATTTT
j_gene: TRBJ1-4; abundance: -; v_gene: TRBV7-9; d_gene: -; CDR3aa: CASSPERGALNEKLFF; CDR3nt: TGTGCCAGCAGCCCCGAACGGGGGGCTTTAAATGAAAAACTGTTTTTT
j_gene: TRBJ2-5; abundance: few; v_gene: TRBV5-1; d_gene: TRBD2; CDR3aa: CASSLWGGITETQYF; CDR3nt: TGCGCCAGCAGCTTGTGGGGAGGGATCACGGAGACCCAGTACTTC
j_gene: TRBJ2-2; abundance: -; v_gene: TRBV12-3/TRBV12-4; d_gene: TRBD2; CDR3aa: CASSLGLAGDGTGELFF; CDR3nt: TGTGCCAGCAGTTTGGGACTAGCGGGAGATGGTACCGGGGAGCTGTTTTTT
j_gene: TRBJ2-1; abundance: -; v_gene: TRBV7-2; d_gene: TRBD2; CDR3aa: CASSLDSSGRAVEQFF; CDR3nt: TGTGCCAGCAGCTTAGATAGTAGCGGGAGGGCCGTTGAGCAGTTCTTC
j_gene: TRBJ2-3; abundance: few; v_gene: TRBV20-1; d_gene: -; CDR3aa: CSARPDTQYF; CDR3nt: TGCAGTGCAAGACCAGATACGCAGTATTTT
j_gene: TRBJ1-1; abundance: -; v_gene: TRBV7-8; d_gene: -; CDR3aa: CASSLVQGSTEAFF; CDR3nt: TGTGCCAGCAGCTTAGTTCAAGGGAGCACTGAAGCTTTCTTT
j_gene: TRBJ2-7; abundance: -; v_gene: TRBV29-1; d_gene: TRBD1; CDR3aa: CSASGQGGSYEQYF; CDR3nt: TGCAGCGCCTCCGGACAGGGGGGTTCGTACGAGCAGTACTTC
j_gene: TRBJ2-1; abundance: -; v_gene: TRBV3-1; d_gene: TRBD2; CDR3aa: CAGSQDGGGYRNEQFF; CDR3nt: TGTGCCGGCAGCCAAGATGGGGGGGGATATCGCAATGAGCAGTTCTTC
j_gene: TRBJ2-5; abundance: -; v_gene: TRBV29-1; d_gene: -; CDR3aa: CSVRPRLQETQYF; CDR3nt: TGCAGCGTCCGACCCCGTTTGCAAGAGACCCAGTACTTC
j_gene: TRBJ2-5; abundance: -; v_gene: TRBV5-1; d_gene: TRBD2; CDR3aa: CASTSGGYQETQYF; CDR3nt: TGCGCCAGCACTAGCGGGGGATATCAAGAGACCCAGTACTTC
j_gene: TRBJ2-7; abundance: few; v_gene: TRBV9; d_gene: -; CDR3aa: CASSPRHWGNEQYF; CDR3nt: TGTGCCAGCAGCCCCCGACATTGGGGCAACGAGCAGTACTTC
j_gene: TRBJ1-4; abundance: -; v_gene: TRBV20-1; d_gene: TRBD1; CDR3aa: CSAQGTDEKLFF; CDR3nt: TGCAGTGCTCAAGGGACAGATGAAAAACTGTTTTTT
j_gene: TRBJ2-3; abundance: -; v_gene: TRBV27; d_gene: TRBD2; CDR3aa: CAAMPLAGAWRTDTQYF; CDR3nt: TGTGCCGCCATGCCGCTAGCGGGGGCCTGGCGCACAGATACGCAGTATTTT
j_gene: TRBJ2-7; abundance: few; v_gene: TRBV6-1; d_gene: -; CDR3aa: CASSEFGRSREVEEQYF; CDR3nt: TGTGCCAGCAGTGAATTTGGAAGGAGCAGGGAGGTGGAAGAGCAGTACTTC
j_gene: TRBJ2-1; abundance: few; v_gene: TRBV24-1; d_gene: TRBD1; CDR3aa: CATYPGRGQGFNEQFF; CDR3nt: TGTGCCACGTATCCGGGCCGCGGACAGGGGTTCAATGAGCAGTTCTTC
j_gene: TRBJ1-2; abundance: -; v_gene: TRBV5-1; d_gene: -; CDR3aa: CASSLEQKTYGYTF; CDR3nt: TGCGCCAGCAGCTTGGAACAGAAAACTTATGGCTACACCTTC
j_gene: TRBJ2-7; abundance: few; v_gene: TRBV27; d_gene: TRBD1; CDR3aa: CASSQMGTGSGNEQYF; CDR3nt: TGTGCCAGCAGCCAGATGGGGACAGGGAGCGGTAACGAGCAGTACTTC
j_gene: TRBJ2-2; abundance: -; v_gene: TRBV3-1; d_gene: -; CDR3aa: CASSQSDWTKNTGDLFF; CDR3nt: TGTGCCAGCAGCCAATCCGATTGGACGAAGAACACCGGGGATCTGTTTTTT
j_gene: TRBJ2-5; abundance: -; v_gene: TRBV28; d_gene: -; CDR3aa: CASTSWGVRQETQYF; CDR3nt: TGTGCCAGCACCTCGTGGGGGGTCCGGCAAGAGACCCAGTACTTC
j_gene: TRBJ2-6; abundance: -; v_gene: TRBV7-3; d_gene: -; CDR3aa: CASSLISGSGANVLTF; CDR3nt: TGTGCCAGCAGCTTAATATCAGGGTCTGGGGCCAACGTCCTGACTTTC
j_gene: TRBJ2-1; abundance: -; v_gene: TRBV29-1; d_gene: -; CDR3aa: CSVERANDYNEQFF; CDR3nt: TGCAGCGTTGAGAGGGCTAATGACTACAATGAGCAGTTCTTC
j_gene: TRBJ1-6; abundance: few; v_gene: TRBV9; d_gene: -; CDR3aa: CASSPLGGALHF; CDR3nt: TGTGCCAGCAGCCCCCTCGGGGGGGCCCTCCACTTT
j_gene: TRBJ2-1; abundance: few; v_gene: TRBV4-1; d_gene: TRBD2; CDR3aa: CASSQANRLAGGPSQFF; CDR3nt: TGCGCCAGCAGCCAAGCGAACAGACTAGCGGGAGGTCCTTCACAGTTCTTC
j_gene: TRBJ1-1; abundance: -; v_gene: TRBV20-1; d_gene: -; CDR3aa: CSARVKGSYIEAFF; CDR3nt: TGCAGTGCTAGAGTCAAGGGTTCGTACATTGAAGCTTTCTTT
j_gene: TRBJ2-5; abundance: few; v_gene: TRBV20-1; d_gene: -; CDR3aa: CSASLTGAPQYF; CDR3nt: TGCAGTGCTAGCTTGACTGGGGCTCCCCAGTACTTC
j_gene: TRBJ2-5; abundance: few; v_gene: TRBV9; d_gene: -; CDR3aa: CASSVAFSEETQYF; CDR3nt: TGTGCCAGCAGCGTAGCTTTTTCGGAAGAGACCCAGTACTTC
j_gene: TRBJ2-5; abundance: -; v_gene: TRBV3-1; d_gene: TRBD1; CDR3aa: CASSQGQGWETQYF; CDR3nt: TGTGCCAGCAGCCAGGGACAGGGGTGGGAGACCCAGTACTTC
j_gene: TRBJ2-3; abundance: -; v_gene: TRBV15; d_gene: TRBD1; CDR3aa: CATSRDSQDRDTDTQYF; CDR3nt: TGTGCCACCAGCAGAGATTCGCAGGACAGGGACACAGATACGCAGTATTTT
j_gene: TRBJ1-1; abundance: -; v_gene: TRBV11-3; d_gene: -; CDR3aa: CASSPRGANTEAFF; CDR3nt: TGTGCCAGCAGCCCCCGGGGGGCGAACACTGAAGCTTTCTTT
j_gene: TRBJ1-6; abundance: -; v_gene: TRBV20-1; d_gene: -; CDR3aa: CSASEAASYNSPLHF; CDR3nt: TGCAGTGCTAGTGAGGCAGCCTCCTATAATTCACCCCTCCACTTT
j_gene: TRBJ1-6; abundance: -; v_gene: TRBV28; d_gene: -; CDR3aa: CASSFGGGREPPLHF; CDR3nt: TGTGCCAGCAGTTTTGGGGGCGGTAGGGAGCCACCCCTCCACTTT
j_gene: TRBJ2-4; abundance: few; v_gene: TRBV28; d_gene: TRBD2; CDR3aa: CASSFYAGDDLLAKNIQYF; CDR3nt: TGTGCCAGCAGTTTTTACGCGGGGGATGACTTACTAGCCAAAAACATTCAGTACTTC
j_gene: TRBJ2-3; abundance: -; v_gene: TRBV9; d_gene: -; CDR3aa: CASSVARVSTDTQYF; CDR3nt: TGTGCCAGCAGCGTAGCGCGGGTAAGCACAGATACGCAGTATTTT
j_gene: TRBJ2-7; abundance: -; v_gene: TRBV28; d_gene: TRBD2; CDR3aa: CASRTSGSGPYEQYF; CDR3nt: TGTGCCAGCAGGACTAGCGGGAGCGGTCCCTACGAGCAGTACTTC
j_gene: TRBJ2-3; abundance: -; v_gene: TRBV7-2; d_gene: TRBD2; CDR3aa: CASSVTSGSTDTQYF; CDR3nt: TGTGCCAGCAGCGTGACTAGCGGGTCCACAGATACGCAGTATTTT
j_gene: TRBJ1-2; abundance: many; v_gene: TRBV10-3; d_gene: -; CDR3aa: CAISELGPGNGYTF; CDR3nt: TGTGCCATCAGTGAATTAGGGCCAGGGAATGGCTACACCTTC
j_gene: TRBJ2-2; abundance: few; v_gene: TRBV4-2; d_gene: -; CDR3aa: CASSRHLGGETDHTGELFF; CDR3nt: TGTGCCAGCAGCCGACATCTGGGCGGGGAAACGGACCACACCGGGGAGCTGTTTTTT
j_gene: TRBJ1-4; abundance: few; v_gene: TRBV12-3/TRBV12-4; d_gene: -; CDR3aa: CASSSRVNEKLFF; CDR3nt: TGTGCCAGCAGTTCCCGGGTCAATGAAAAACTGTTTTTT
j_gene: TRBJ2-7; abundance: -; v_gene: TRBV5-1; d_gene: TRBD1; CDR3aa: CASSNNRGLDEQYF; CDR3nt: TGCGCCAGCAGCAACAACAGGGGTTTGGACGAGCAGTACTTC
j_gene: TRBJ1-1; abundance: -; v_gene: TRBV29-1; d_gene: -; CDR3aa: CSVNPPIVNTEAFF; CDR3nt: TGCAGTGTTAACCCCCCGATAGTGAACACTGAAGCTTTCTTT
j_gene: TRBJ2-3; abundance: few; v_gene: TRBV6-6; d_gene: -; CDR3aa: CASSFANSDTQYF; CDR3nt: TGTGCCAGCAGTTTTGCCAATTCGGATACGCAGTATTTT
j_gene: TRBJ2-7; abundance: few; v_gene: TRBV29-1; d_gene: TRBD2; CDR3aa: CSVGLAPSYEQYF; CDR3nt: TGCAGCGTTGGACTAGCGCCCTCCTACGAGCAGTACTTC
j_gene: TRBJ2-5; abundance: few; v_gene: TRBV29-1; d_gene: -; CDR3aa: CSVDTRDILRTQYF; CDR3nt: TGCAGCGTTGACACCAGGGACATTCTCAGGACCCAGTACTTC
j_gene: TRBJ2-5; abundance: few; v_gene: TRBV29-1; d_gene: TRBD1; CDR3aa: CSVELDRGSETQYF; CDR3nt: TGCAGCGTTGAGTTGGACAGGGGAAGTGAGACCCAGTACTTC
j_gene: TRBJ2-5; abundance: -; v_gene: TRBV4-2; d_gene: -; CDR3aa: CASSPREGGSETQYF; CDR3nt: TGTGCCAGCAGCCCAAGAGAGGGGGGAAGCGAGACCCAGTACTTC
j_gene: TRBJ2-1; abundance: few; v_gene: TRBV28; d_gene: -; CDR3aa: CASGGSGRSSYNEQFF; CDR3nt: TGTGCCAGCGGGGGCTCGGGGCGTAGCTCCTACAATGAGCAGTTCTTC
j_gene: TRBJ2-4; abundance: few; v_gene: TRBV28; d_gene: -; CDR3aa: CASTTGGGRAAKNIQYF; CDR3nt: TGTGCCAGCACCACAGGGGGGGGAAGGGCGGCCAAAAACATTCAGTACTTC